This TCR beta chain was captured in a study of blood T cell repertoires in COVID-19. In the study overall: Acute and convalescent COVID-19 specimens originated in the United States, Italy and Spain.

Seattle cases were enrolled at active infection and followed longitudinally. TCRdb's copy holds only in-frame clones and misses some; the assay was immunoSEQ multiplex PCR. This table has 75,000 to 90,000 clones, roughly 78% appearing once. This clone has a handful of counts. CDR3 size: 14 residues. V lost 4 bases and J lost 4; bases outside the gene matches: 5. Per germline, CDR1 SGHRS and CDR2 YFSETQ. This TCR was sampled from a man aged 55 to 69 with COVID-19, enrolled during active disease. This chain uses TRBV5-1 with TRBJ2-1; 7 nucleotides line up with TRBD2. The sample consisted of peripheral blood. The CDR3 sequence is CASSVLSGYNEQFF. DNA of the CDR3: TGCGCCAGCAGCGTGCTTAGCGGGTACAATGAGCAGTTCTTC.